The 27 T cell receptor beta chains in this list originate from one sample, sequenced in a study of blood T cell repertoires in COVID-19. Assay: immunoSEQ multiplex PCR; the TCRdb copy retains only in-frame clones and omits some. The sample comprises 300,000 to 450,000 clones, 85% of which are singletons, and roughly 3.9% rests with the top ten. Sequencing was carried out using peripheral blood. These receptors were collected from a woman aged 18 to 35 with acute or convalescent COVID-19.

The chain recombines TRBV5-4 with TRBJ1-1, with D hard to call. The CDR3 loop spans 16 amino acids. The ends were cut back, 1 base at V and 1 base at J, with 14 bases in the middle. From germline, CDR1 is SGHNT and CDR2 YYREEE (reference sequence). The DNA for the CDR3 is TGTGCCAGCAGCTTGAAGGGAGGAAGTAAGAACACTGAAGCTTTCTTT. It codes for CASSLKGGSKNTEAFF.

The chain has TRBV19 and TRBJ2-5; a possible D gene is TRBD2 (5 bases). The CDR3 contains 13 residues. Germline-derived CDR1 and CDR2 are LNHDA and SQIVND (reference sequence). V lost 8 bases, J lost 1 base, and 11 bases lay in between. CDR3 nucleotide sequence: TGTGCCAGTGGACTGGACTTCCAAGAGACCCAGTACTTC. It translates to CASGLDFQETQYF.

This sequence joins TRBV10-3 and TRBJ1-5; no clear D gene. The germline CDR1 and CDR2 sequences are ENHRY and SYGVKD. CDR3 length: 14 amino acids. V was clipped by 3 bases and J by 0 bases, with 6 bases between them. The CDR3 reads CAISETDSNQPQHF. DNA of the CDR3: TGTGCCATCAGTGAAACAGATAGCAATCAGCCCCAGCATTTT.

This chain joins TRBV2 and TRBJ1-4, with D perhaps TRBD1 (5 bases). Trimming stripped 7 bases from V and 8 bases from J, with 11 bases between. The germline CDR1 and CDR2 sequences are SNHLY and FYNNEI. This CDR3 is 12 amino acids long. In nucleotides, the CDR3 is TGTGCCAGCAAAGGGGAACAGGAAAAACTGTTTTTT. This translates into CASKGEQEKLFF. Full variable domain (rest looked up from reference TRBV2 and TRBJ1-4): EPEVTQTPSHQVTQMGQEVILRCVPISNHLYFYWYRQILGQKVEFLVSFYNNEISEKSEIFDDQFSVERPDGSNFTLKIRSTKLEDSAMYFCASKGEQEKLFFGSGTQLSVL.

The chain employs TRBV27 and TRBJ2-1, with 8 bases matching TRBD1. The ends lost 4 bases at V and 0 bases at J; junction bases unmatched: 5. CDR1 is MNHEY and CDR2 is SMNVEV in the germline V gene (reference sequence). The CDR3 has 16 amino acids. This chain's CDR3 is CASSSRTGSSYNEQFF. For the CDR3, the DNA is TGTGCCAGCAGTTCCCGGACAGGGAGCTCCTACAATGAGCAGTTCTTC.

This chain links TRBV10-3 with TRBJ2-5; 9 bases map to TRBD2. With 1 base clipped from V and 4 bases from J, the junction kept 10 bases outside the gene matches. The CDR3 extends over 17 amino acids. In germline, CDR1 is ENHRY, CDR2 SYGVKD. CDR3 DNA sequence: TGTGCCATCAGTGAGTTGGCGGGGGGGGTGGAAGGAGAGACCCAGTACTTC. Translation gives CAISELAGGVEGETQYF.

The rearrangement uses TRBV28 and TRBJ2-6; D remains ambiguous. Germline assignment: CDR1 MDHEN and CDR2 SYDVKM. V lost 2 bases and J lost 0, with 8 bases in between. This CDR3 has 16 amino acids. This CDR3 is CASSLIQLSGANVLTF. The CDR3 DNA follows: TGTGCCAGCAGTTTAATCCAACTCTCTGGGGCCAACGTCCTGACTTTC. The full variable domain, with the rest looked up from reference TRBV28 and TRBJ2-6, is DVKVTQSSRYLVKRTGEKVFLECVQDMDHENMFWYRQDPGLGLRLIYFSYDVKMKEKGDIPEGYSVSREKKERFSLILESASTNQTSMYLCASSLIQLSGANVLTFGAGSRLTVL.

CDR3 loop: CASSFGTGAGNTIYF. As DNA, the CDR3 is TGTGCCAGCAGCTTTGGGACAGGGGCTGGAAACACCATATATTTT. This rearrangement joins TRBV7-2 to TRBJ1-3; TRBD1 aligns across 10 bases. CDR1 is SGHTA and CDR2 is FQGNSA in the germline V gene. CDR3 size: 15 residues. With 3 bases clipped from V and 2 bases from J, the junction kept 1 base outside the gene matches.

The chain has TRBV28 and TRBJ1-1, with 7 bases matching TRBD1. The CDR3 spans 15 residues. The germline CDR1 and CDR2 sequences are MDHEN and SYDVKM. Losses at the gene ends were 2 bases for V and 0 bases for J; bases not matched to a gene: 3. The CDR3 loop is CASSLRDRMNTEAFF. The DNA for the CDR3 is TGTGCCAGCAGTTTAAGGGACAGAATGAACACTGAAGCTTTCTTT.

The chain joins TRBV6-5 to TRBJ1-3; 8 nucleotides align to TRBD1. The junction had 4 bases not matched to a gene; V was cut back by 0 bases and J by 6 bases. CDR3 size: 15 residues. The V gene's germline CDR1 is MNHEY and CDR2 SVGAGI. This CDR3 is CASSYSNRGENTIYF. In nucleotides, the CDR3 is TGTGCCAGCAGTTACTCGAACAGGGGGGAAAACACCATATATTTT.

This clone was detected only once. The gene calls are TRBV6-6 and TRBJ1-1, with D possibly matching TRBD1 (5 bases). CDR1 and CDR2 (germline): MNHNY, SVGAGI (reference sequence). The CDR3 totals 13 residues. V dropped 7 bases and J dropped 8 bases, with 17 bases sitting between them. The CDR3 here is CASKSNGDSEAFF. Here the CDR3 DNA reads TGTGCCAGCAAGTCCAATGGGGACTCAGAAGCTTTCTTT.

This chain joins TRBV9 and TRBJ2-2; 7 bases align to TRBD2. V trimming: 3 bases; J trimming: 1 base; junction bases outside the gene matches: 0. The length of the CDR3 is 14 residues. Looked up from germline, CDR1 is SGDLS and CDR2 is YYNGEE. The CDR3 DNA is TGTGCCAGCAGCGGCGGGAGGAACACCGGGGAGCTGTTTTTT. Translated, it gives CASSGGRNTGELFF.

V gene TRBV24-1 combines with J gene TRBJ2-5; D ambiguous. With 3 bases removed from V and 6 bases from J, the gap between germline ends came to 19 bases. The CDR3 has 16 residues. Germline CDR1 reads KGHDR; CDR2 reads SFDVKD. The CDR3 loop is CATSDRAPDVRQTQYF. CDR3 nucleotides: TGTGCCACCAGTGATAGAGCGCCAGACGTGAGGCAGACCCAGTACTTC.

The CDR3 nucleotides read TGTGCCAGCAACACGGACAGGGAGTGGGGGGAGCTGTTTTTT. The encoded protein is CASNTDREWGELFF. This chain connects TRBV21-1 to TRBJ2-2; TRBD1, the table's D call, was not compared with the DNA. TRBV21-1 is a known pseudogene. This CDR3 has 14 residues.

J is TRBJ1-3 and V is TRBV7-3, with 7 positions matching TRBD1. The CDR3 totals 13 residues. The germline gives CDR1 SGHTA, CDR2 FQGTGA. V dropped 5 bases and J dropped 4; count of bases not matched to a gene: 2. The CDR3 DNA is TGTGCCAGCAGCGGGACAGTCGGAAACACCATATATTTT. It codes for CASSGTVGNTIYF.

V is TRBV7-9 and J is TRBJ1-5; D may be TRBD1 (5 bases). V lost 2 bases and J 7 bases, leaving 9 bases between the germline ends. The germline CDR1 and CDR2 sequences are SEHNR and FQNEAQ (reference sequence). The CDR3 covers 13 residues. The CDR3 region has the DNA TGTGCCAGCAGCTTACAGGGTTCCCAGCCCCAGCATTTT. It is translated as CASSLQGSQPQHF.

This chain links TRBV6-4 with TRBJ2-3; 10 nucleotides agree with TRBD2. The CDR3 is 20 residues long. Germline CDR1 reads MRHNA; CDR2 reads SNTAGT. V shed 0 bases and J 1 base; nucleotides not matched to a gene: 13. The CDR3 loop is CASSDSGLAGDKPRTDTQYF. In nucleotides, the CDR3 is TGTGCCAGCAGTGACTCAGGCCTAGCGGGGGACAAACCCCGCACAGATACGCAGTATTTT.

The rearrangement uses TRBV24-1 and TRBJ1-2; the D gene is possibly TRBD1 (5 bases). The ends were cut back, 11 bases at V and 6 bases at J, with 12 bases in the middle. Germline CDR1 KGHDR, CDR2 SFDVKD. The CDR3 is made up of 11 amino acids. CDR3 sequence: CAIERGNGYTF. In nucleotides, the CDR3 is TGTGCCATTGAGCGGGGGAATGGCTACACCTTC.

The CDR3 bases are TGTGCCAGCACCGACTCCGGGACTAGCGGCCTCACAGATACGCAGTATTTT. This translates into CASTDSGTSGLTDTQYF. The V call is TRBV27, the J call TRBJ2-3, with 11 bases aligning to TRBD2. V dropped 7 bases and J dropped 2; count of bases not matched to a gene: 11. The germline V gene has CDR1 MNHEY and CDR2 SMNVEV (reference sequence). This CDR3 is 17 amino acids long.

The chain has TRBV23-1 and TRBJ2-5; D is possibly TRBD2 (6 bases). TRBV23-1 is an ORF; its function is uncertain. The V end lost 3 bases, the J end lost 5 bases, and 7 bases lay between the germline ends. This CDR3 spans 12 amino acids. CDR3 nucleotide sequence: TGCGCCAGCAGTCAGGAGGGGGAGACCCAGTACTTC. This sequence encodes CASSQEGETQYF.

This chain uses TRBV2 with TRBJ1-1; TRBD1 is a possible D gene (5 bases). The V end was cut by 6 bases, the J end by 7 bases, with 9 bases between. The CDR3 spans 11 residues. Germline assignment: CDR1 SNHLY and CDR2 FYNNEI. DNA for the CDR3: TGTGCCAGCAGCCCAGGGTTTGAAGCTTTCTTT. It codes for CASSPGFEAFF.

The chain is built from TRBV9 and TRBJ1-6, with a weak D call TRBD1 (6 bases). The CDR3 spans 16 residues. V was clipped by 5 bases and J by 4 bases, with 16 bases between them. Per the germline V gene, CDR1 is SGDLS and CDR2 is YYNGEE. This CDR3 is CASSLGGAGYNSPLHF. Written as DNA, the CDR3 is TGTGCCAGCAGTCTTGGGGGCGCAGGGTATAATTCACCCCTCCACTTT.

The CDR3, as DNA: TGTGCCAGCACCCGACCTCAGGCCGGCTCCTACAATGAGCAGTTCTTC. Translation: CASTRPQAGSYNEQFF. The chain carries TRBV28 and TRBJ2-1, with D unresolved. Looked up from germline, CDR1 is MDHEN and CDR2 is SYDVKM. Between the trimmed V and J ends, which lost 7 bases and 0 bases, there was a span of 16 bases. The CDR3 sequence is 16 residues long.

This clone is a singleton in its sample. Germline is not matched at one junction end, which may reflect a read error. V usage is TRBV27 and J usage is TRBJ1-5; D is unresolved. The CDR3 has 13 amino acids. Germline V CDR1 and CDR2: MNHEY, SMNVEV (reference sequence). CDR3 sequence reads: CASSFWPYQPQHF. The CDR3 DNA reads TGTGCCAGCAGTTTTTGGCCTTATCAACCCCAGCATTTT.

V is TRBV19 and J is TRBJ2-3; 9 bases agree with TRBD1. This CDR3 is 18 amino acids long. Germline V gene lookup returns CDR1 LNHDA and CDR2 SQIVND (reference sequence). V lost 0 bases and J lost 3; bases outside the gene matches: 10. CDR3 in amino acids: CASSIDPRDRVFTDTQYF. The DNA for the CDR3 is TGTGCCAGTAGTATAGATCCTCGGGACAGGGTATTTACAGATACGCAGTATTTT.

Only one count was recorded for this clone. The J gene is TRBJ2-7, the V gene TRBV3-1 (or the pseudogene TRBV3-2), with D maybe TRBD1 (5 bases). CDR1 and CDR2 from the germline V gene are LGHDT and YNNKEL (reference sequence). Between the trimmed V and J ends, which lost 1 base and 5 bases, there was a span of 15 bases. CDR3 length equals 15 residues. The CDR3 sequence is CASSQGLGVSDEQYF. The CDR3 bases are TGTGCCAGCAGCCAAGGGTTAGGGGTTTCGGACGAGCAGTACTTC.

This clone was counted only a few times. For the CDR3, the DNA is TGTGCCAGCAGCCCCAGAGGAATGTGGGGGGGAGATCATGAAAAACTGTTTTTT. Its translation is CASSPRGMWGGDHEKLFF. This chain links TRBV7-9 with TRBJ1-4, with TRBD1 as a possible D gene (5 bases). Trimming stripped 5 bases from V and 6 bases from J, with 25 bases between. CDR1 is SEHNR, CDR2 FQNEAQ, per germline (reference sequence). The length of the CDR3 is 18 residues. Full variable domain (outside the CDR3, taken from reference TRBV7-9 and TRBJ1-4): DTGVSQNPRHKITKRGQNVTFRCDPISEHNRLYWYRQTLGQGPEFLTYFQNEAQLEKSRLLSDRFSAERPKGSFSTLEIQRTEQGDSAMYLCASSPRGMWGGDHEKLFFGSGTQLSVL.